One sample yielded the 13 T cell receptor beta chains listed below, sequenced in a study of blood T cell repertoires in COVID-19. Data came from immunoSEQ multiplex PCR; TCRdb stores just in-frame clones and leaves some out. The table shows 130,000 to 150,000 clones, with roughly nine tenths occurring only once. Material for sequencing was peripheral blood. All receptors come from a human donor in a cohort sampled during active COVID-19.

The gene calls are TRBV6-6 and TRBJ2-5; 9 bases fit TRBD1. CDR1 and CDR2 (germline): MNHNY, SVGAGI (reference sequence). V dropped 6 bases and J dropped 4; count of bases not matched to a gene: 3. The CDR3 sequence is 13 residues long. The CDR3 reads CASRQTGGETQYF. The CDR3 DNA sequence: TGTGCCAGCAGGCAGACAGGGGGAGAGACCCAGTACTTC.

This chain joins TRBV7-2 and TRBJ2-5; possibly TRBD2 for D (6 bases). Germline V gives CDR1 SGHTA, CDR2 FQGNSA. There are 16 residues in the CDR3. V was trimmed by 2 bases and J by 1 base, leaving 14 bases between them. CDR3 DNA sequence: TGTGCCAGCAGCTTATGGGACTCTCTTCTCCAAGAGACCCAGTACTTC. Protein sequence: CASSLWDSLLQETQYF. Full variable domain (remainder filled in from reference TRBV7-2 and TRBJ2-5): GAGVSQSPSNKVTEKGKDVELRCDPISGHTALYWYRQSLGQGLEFLIYFQGNSAPDKSGLPSDRFSAERTGGSVSTLTIQRTQQEDSAVYLCASSLWDSLLQETQYFGPGTRLLVL.

Here the CDR3 DNA reads TGCGCCAGCAATTGGGGCGGGGGTAGTACCAATACGCAGTATTTT. It encodes CASNWGGGSTNTQYF. The J gene is TRBJ2-3, the V gene TRBV5-1; 7 nucleotides agree with TRBD2. Germline V gene sequence: CDR1 SGHRS, CDR2 YFSETQ. Germline trimming cut 6 bases from V and 7 bases from J; bases unmatched to any gene: 14. The CDR3 has 15 residues.

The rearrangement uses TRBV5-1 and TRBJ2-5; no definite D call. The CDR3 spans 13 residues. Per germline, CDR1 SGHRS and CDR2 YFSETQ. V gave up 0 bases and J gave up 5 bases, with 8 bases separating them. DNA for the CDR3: TGCGCCAGCAGCTTGGCCGGTATGGAGACCCAGTACTTC. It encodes CASSLAGMETQYF.

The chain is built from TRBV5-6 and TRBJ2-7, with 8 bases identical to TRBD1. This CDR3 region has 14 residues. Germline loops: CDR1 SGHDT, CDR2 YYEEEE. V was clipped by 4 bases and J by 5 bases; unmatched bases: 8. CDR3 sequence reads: CASSLDRAWDEQYF. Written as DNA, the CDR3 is TGTGCCAGCAGCCTGGACAGGGCTTGGGACGAGCAGTACTTC.

CDR3 sequence: CASSLRGAGEKLFF. The CDR3 DNA is TGCGCCAGCAGCTTGCGGGGGGCGGGGGAAAAACTGTTTTTT. The chain employs TRBV5-1 and TRBJ1-4; D is perhaps TRBD1 (6 bases). Germline V CDR1 and CDR2: SGHRS, YFSETQ. This CDR3 region has 14 residues. V lost 1 base, J lost 8 bases, and 12 bases lay in between.

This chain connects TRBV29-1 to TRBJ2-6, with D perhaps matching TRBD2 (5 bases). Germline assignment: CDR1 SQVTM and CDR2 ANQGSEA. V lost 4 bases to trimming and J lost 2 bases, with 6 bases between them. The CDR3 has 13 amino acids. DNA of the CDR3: TGCAGCGTTGTGGGAGCTGGGGCCAACGTCCTGACTTTC. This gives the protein CSVVGAGANVLTF.

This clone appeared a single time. This CDR3 reads CASRGTQGAGGANVLTF. Here the CDR3 DNA reads TGTGCCAGCAGGGGCACACAGGGGGCAGGTGGGGCCAACGTCCTGACTTTC. V and J are TRBV28 and TRBJ2-6, with 9 positions matching TRBD1. The V gene end was trimmed by 6 bases and the J gene end by 3 bases; junction bases not matched to a gene: 9. Germline V gene sequence: CDR1 MDHEN, CDR2 SYDVKM. The length of the CDR3 is 17 residues.

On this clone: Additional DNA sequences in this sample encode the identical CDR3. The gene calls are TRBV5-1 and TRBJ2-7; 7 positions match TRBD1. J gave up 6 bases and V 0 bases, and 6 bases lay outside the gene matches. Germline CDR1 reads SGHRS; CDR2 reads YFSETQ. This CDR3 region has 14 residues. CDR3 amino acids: CASSLEGAVVEQYF. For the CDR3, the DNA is TGCGCCAGCAGCTTGGAGGGGGCGGTAGTCGAGCAGTACTTC. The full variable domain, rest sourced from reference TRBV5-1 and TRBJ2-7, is KAGVTQTPRYLIKTRGQQVTLSCSPISGHRSVSWYQQTPGQGLQFLFEYFSETQRNKGNFPGRFSGRQFSNSRSEMNVSTLELGDSALYLCASSLEGAVVEQYFGPGTRLTVT.

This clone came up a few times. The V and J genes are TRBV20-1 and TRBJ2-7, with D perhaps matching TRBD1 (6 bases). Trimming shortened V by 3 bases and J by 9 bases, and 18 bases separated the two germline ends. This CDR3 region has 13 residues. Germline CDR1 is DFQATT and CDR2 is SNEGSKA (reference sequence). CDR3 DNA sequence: TGCAGTGCTAGTGGGACACACGTTATGGGGCAGTACTTC. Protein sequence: CSASGTHVMGQYF.

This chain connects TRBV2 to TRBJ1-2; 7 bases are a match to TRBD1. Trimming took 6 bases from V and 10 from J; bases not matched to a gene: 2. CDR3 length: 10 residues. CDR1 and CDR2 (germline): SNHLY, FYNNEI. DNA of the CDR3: TGTGCCAGCAGGGACAGGAACTACACCTTC. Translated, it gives CASRDRNYTF.

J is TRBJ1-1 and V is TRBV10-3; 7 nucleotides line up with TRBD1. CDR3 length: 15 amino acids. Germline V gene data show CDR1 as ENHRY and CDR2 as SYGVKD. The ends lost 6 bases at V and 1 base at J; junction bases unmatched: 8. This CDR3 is CAIRTHGTENTEAFF. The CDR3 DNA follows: TGTGCCATCAGAACTCACGGGACAGAGAACACTGAAGCTTTCTTT.

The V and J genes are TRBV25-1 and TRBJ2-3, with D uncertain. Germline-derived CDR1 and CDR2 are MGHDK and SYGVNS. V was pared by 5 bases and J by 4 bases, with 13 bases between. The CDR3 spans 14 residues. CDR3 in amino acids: CASSNPRAADTQYF. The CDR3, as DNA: TGTGCCAGCAGTAACCCCCGCGCCGCAGATACGCAGTATTTT.